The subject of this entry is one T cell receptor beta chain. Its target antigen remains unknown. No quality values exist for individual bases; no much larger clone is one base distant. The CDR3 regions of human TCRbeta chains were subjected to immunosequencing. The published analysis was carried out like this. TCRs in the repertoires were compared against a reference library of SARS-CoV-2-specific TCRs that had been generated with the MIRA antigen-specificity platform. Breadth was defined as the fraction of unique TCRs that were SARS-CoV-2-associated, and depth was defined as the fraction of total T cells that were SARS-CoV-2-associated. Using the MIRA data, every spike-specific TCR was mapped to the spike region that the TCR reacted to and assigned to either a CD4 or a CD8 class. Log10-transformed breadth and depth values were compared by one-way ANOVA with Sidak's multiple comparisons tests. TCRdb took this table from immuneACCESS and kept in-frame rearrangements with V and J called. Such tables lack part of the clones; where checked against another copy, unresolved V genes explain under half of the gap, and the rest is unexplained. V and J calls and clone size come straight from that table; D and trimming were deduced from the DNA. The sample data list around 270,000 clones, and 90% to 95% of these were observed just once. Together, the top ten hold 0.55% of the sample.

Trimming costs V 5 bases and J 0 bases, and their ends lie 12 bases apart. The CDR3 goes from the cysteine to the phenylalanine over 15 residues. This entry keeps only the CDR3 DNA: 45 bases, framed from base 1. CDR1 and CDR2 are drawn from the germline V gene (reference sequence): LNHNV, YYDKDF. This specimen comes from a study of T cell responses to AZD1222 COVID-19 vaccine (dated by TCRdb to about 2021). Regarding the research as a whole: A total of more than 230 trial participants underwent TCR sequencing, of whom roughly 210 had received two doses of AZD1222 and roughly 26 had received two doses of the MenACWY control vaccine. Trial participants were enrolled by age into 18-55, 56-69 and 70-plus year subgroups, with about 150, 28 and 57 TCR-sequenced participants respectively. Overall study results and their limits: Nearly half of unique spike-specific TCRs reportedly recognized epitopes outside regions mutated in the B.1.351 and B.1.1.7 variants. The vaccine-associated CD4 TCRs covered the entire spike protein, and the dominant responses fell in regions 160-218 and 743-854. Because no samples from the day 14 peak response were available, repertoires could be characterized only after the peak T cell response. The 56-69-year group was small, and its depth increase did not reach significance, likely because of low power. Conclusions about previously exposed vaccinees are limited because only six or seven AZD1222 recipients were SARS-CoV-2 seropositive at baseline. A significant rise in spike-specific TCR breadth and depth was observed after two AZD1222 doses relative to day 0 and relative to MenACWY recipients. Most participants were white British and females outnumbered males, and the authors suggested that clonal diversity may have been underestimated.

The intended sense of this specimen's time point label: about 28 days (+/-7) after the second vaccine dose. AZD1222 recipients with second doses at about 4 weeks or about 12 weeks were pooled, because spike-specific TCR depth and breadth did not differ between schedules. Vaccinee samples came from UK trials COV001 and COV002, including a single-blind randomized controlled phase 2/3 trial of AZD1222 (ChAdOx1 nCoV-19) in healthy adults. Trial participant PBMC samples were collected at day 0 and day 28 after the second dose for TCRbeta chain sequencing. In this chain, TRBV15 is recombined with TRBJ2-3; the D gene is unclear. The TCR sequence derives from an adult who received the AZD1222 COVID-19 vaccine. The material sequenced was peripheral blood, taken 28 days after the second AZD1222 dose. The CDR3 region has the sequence CATSWRSASTDTQYF. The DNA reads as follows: TGTGCCACCAGCTGGCGCAGTGCTAGCACAGATACGCAGTATTTT.